This paragraph reports one T cell receptor (beta chain). Those patients picked for sequencing had displayed CD8+CD57+ cell expansion on flow cytometry. Patients were untreated when blood was sampled. The template used for profiling TCR beta VDJ and CDR3 was genomic DNA. TCRdb fed the reads into MiXCR, producing one record per CDR3 protein. This sample has about 200,000 distinct CDR3 sequences, with approximately 60% found just once. The data originate from a study of CD8+CD57+ T cells in acquired aplastic anemia. The CDR3 spans 14 residues. Looked up from germline, CDR1 is DFQATT and CDR2 is SNEGSKA (reference sequence). V was trimmed by 3 bases and J by 8 bases, leaving 17 bases between them.

The chain recombines TRBV20-1 with TRBJ2-1, with D maybe TRBD1 (5 bases). Sequencing used sorted CD4+, CD8+, or CD8+CD57+ T cells (not recorded which) from PBMCs. The receptor's source is a human donor with aplastic anemia. The CDR3 loop reads CSARSAGSYDEQFF. The DNA for the CDR3 is TGCAGTGCTAGGAGCGCAGGGTCTTACGATGAGCAGTTCTTC.